One sample yielded the 9 T cell receptor beta chains listed below, sequenced in a study of blood T cell repertoires in COVID-19. The method was immunoSEQ multiplex PCR; TCRdb's version includes in-frame clones alone and lacks a portion of them. Of some 50,000 clones in the sample, 89% are singletons; the top ten hold approximately 1.5%. Material: peripheral blood. These receptors came from a man aged 55-75 years with acute or convalescent COVID-19.

V is TRBV3-1 (or the pseudogene TRBV3-2) and J is TRBJ1-2, with TRBD1 identical over 8 bases. The CDR3 runs 14 residues. CDR1 LGHDT and CDR2 YNNKEL come from the germline V gene (reference sequence). Trimming removed 6 bases from V and 6 bases from J; junction bases left unmatched: 9. This CDR3 reads CASSQNTGGNGYTF. The CDR3 DNA is TGTGCCAGCAGTCAAAATACAGGGGGGAATGGCTACACCTTC.

This sequence joins TRBV10-3 and TRBJ1-1; a weak D match, TRBD1 (6 bases). The CDR3 runs 14 residues. The germline V gene has CDR1 ENHRY and CDR2 SYGVKD. The V end lost 5 bases, the J end lost 4 bases, and 14 bases lay between the germline ends. The CDR3 DNA follows: TGTGCCATCAGTAGACAGGATCGGGTCACTGAAGCTTTCTTT. Its protein product is CAISRQDRVTEAFF.

This chain connects TRBV12-3 or TRBV12-4 to TRBJ1-1, with D unclear. This CDR3 comprises 12 residues. Trimming stripped 4 bases from V and 11 bases from J, with 14 bases between. The CDR3 bases are TGTGCCAGCAGTTCCCAACCTGAACGGGCTTTCTTT. This codes for CASSSQPERAFF.

The chain combines TRBV19 with TRBJ2-3, with 8 bases identical to TRBD2. The germline gives CDR1 LNHDA, CDR2 SQIVND (reference sequence). The J segment lost 6 bases and the V segment lost 5 bases, leaving 10 bases of the junction unmatched. The CDR3 contains 15 residues. CDR3 coding DNA: TGTGCCAGTAGTTTCGCCGGGACTAGGGACGATACGCAGTATTTT. This gives the protein CASSFAGTRDDTQYF.

V and J are TRBV6-5 and TRBJ1-6, with 8 bases identical to TRBD1. The junction had 5 bases not matched to a gene; V was cut back by 5 bases and J by 5 bases. The CDR3 is 15 residues long. CDR1 MNHEY and CDR2 SVGAGI come from the germline V gene. This chain's CDR3 is CASSRDRPDNSPLHF. In DNA form, the CDR3 reads TGTGCCAGCAGTCGGGACAGGCCTGATAATTCACCCCTCCACTTT.

This chain connects TRBV2 to TRBJ1-6, with TRBD1 matching 7 bases. Germline CDR1 is SNHLY and CDR2 is FYNNEI. The CDR3 extends over 15 amino acids. V was pared by 6 bases and J by 9 bases, with 11 bases of the junction left unmatched. CDR3 sequence reads: CASRRDRAGFSPLHF. The CDR3 DNA reads as TGTGCCAGCAGGCGTGACAGGGCAGGATTTTCACCCCTCCACTTT.

This clone was observed a single time. The rearrangement uses TRBV19 and TRBJ1-4; 9 positions agree with TRBD1. In germline, CDR1 is LNHDA, CDR2 SQIVND (reference sequence). After removal of 7 bases from V and 5 bases from J, the junction contained 14 bases not matched to a gene. The CDR3 sequence is 17 residues long. For the CDR3, the DNA is TGTGCCAGTATGACGGGACAGGGACAGCCAAGGAATGAAAAACTGTTTTTT. This sequence encodes CASMTGQGQPRNEKLFF.

The gene calls are TRBV5-5 and TRBJ1-3, with D possibly matching TRBD1 (6 bases). V gave up 5 bases and J gave up 0 bases, with 15 bases separating them. The CDR3 is 16 residues long. Germline-derived CDR1 and CDR2 are SGHKS and YYEKEE (reference sequence). For the CDR3, the DNA is TGTGCCAGCAGTAATGGGGGCATCGGCTCTGGAAACACCATATATTTT. It yields the protein CASSNGGIGSGNTIYF.

The chain uses TRBV19 and TRBJ1-4; a weak D match, TRBD1 (6 bases). Trimming removed 7 bases from V and 8 bases from J, with 14 bases in between. The germline V gene encodes CDR1 LNHDA and CDR2 SQIVND (reference sequence). The CDR3 sequence is 13 residues long. CDR3 sequence reads: CASKNRDREKLFF. CDR3 bases: TGTGCCAGTAAGAACAGGGATCGAGAAAAACTGTTTTTT.